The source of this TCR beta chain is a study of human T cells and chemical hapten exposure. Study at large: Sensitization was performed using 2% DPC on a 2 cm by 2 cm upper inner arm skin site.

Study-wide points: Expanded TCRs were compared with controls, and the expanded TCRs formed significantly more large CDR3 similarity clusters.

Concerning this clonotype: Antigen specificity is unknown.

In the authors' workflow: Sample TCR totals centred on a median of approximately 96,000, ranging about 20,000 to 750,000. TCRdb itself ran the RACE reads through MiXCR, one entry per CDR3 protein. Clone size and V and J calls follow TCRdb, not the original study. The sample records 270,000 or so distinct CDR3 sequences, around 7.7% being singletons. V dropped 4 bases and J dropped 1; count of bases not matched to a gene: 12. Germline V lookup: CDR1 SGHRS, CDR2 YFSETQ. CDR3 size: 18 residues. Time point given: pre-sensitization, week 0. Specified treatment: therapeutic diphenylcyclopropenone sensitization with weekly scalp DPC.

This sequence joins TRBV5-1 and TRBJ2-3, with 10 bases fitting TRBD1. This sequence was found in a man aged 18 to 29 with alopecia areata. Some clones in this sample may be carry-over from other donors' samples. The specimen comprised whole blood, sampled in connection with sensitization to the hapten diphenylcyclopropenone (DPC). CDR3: CASSPTGGSEARTDTQYF. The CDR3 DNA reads TGCGCCAGCAGCCCGACAGGGGGCTCTGAGGCCCGCACAGATACGCAGTATTTT.